This T cell receptor beta chain is from a study of spatial heterogeneity in lung cancer. Single TCR cDNA molecules each had their own unique molecular identifier. One entry per CDR3 protein, called by TCRdb with MiXCR from the 5' RACE reads. Here the sample spans more than 65,000 distinct CDR3 sequences, roughly 13% being singletons. Specified time point: sample taken at primary tumor resection. No cells were sorted before sequencing. The whole RNA sequenced was extracted from tumor, nontumor lung or frozen PBMC. There are many counts of this clonotype. Per the germline V gene, CDR1 is MNHEY and CDR2 is SVGEGT. The CDR3 runs to 14 residues. With 2 bases clipped from V and 2 bases from J, the junction kept 1 base outside the gene matches.

This clonotype originated in a male donor with early-stage non-small cell lung cancer. V gene TRBV6-2 or TRBV6-3 combines with J gene TRBJ2-5; 8 bases are shared with TRBD1. The sample in question was PBMCs, obtained at surgery. CDR3 in DNA: TGTGCCAGCAGTTACCGACAGGGGCAAGAGACCCAGTACTTC. The encoded protein is CASSYRQGQETQYF.